These 14 T cell receptor beta chains share one sample of origin, sequenced in a study of blood T cell repertoires in COVID-19. Sequencing used immunoSEQ multiplex PCR; TCRdb keeps in-frame clones, though not all of them. The table lists roughly 250,000 clones, approximately 83% of them singletons. The sample comprised PBMCs or T cells enriched from blood (not recorded which). These receptors came from a woman aged 25 to 45 who had recovered from COVID-19.

The gene calls are TRBV6-5 and TRBJ2-5; possible D gene TRBD2, 6 bases. The V end was cut by 5 bases, the J end by 2 bases, with 12 bases between. The germline V gene encodes CDR1 MNHEY and CDR2 SVGAGI. The CDR3 consists of 14 residues. CDR3: CASSHLGGQETQYF. CDR3 DNA sequence: TGTGCCAGCAGTCACCTGGGGGGTCAAGAGACCCAGTACTTC.

This clone was seen only a few times. This chain connects TRBV2 to TRBJ1-1; D not resolved. Germline values: CDR1 SNHLY, CDR2 FYNNEI. The CDR3 consists of 14 residues. V lost 1 base, J lost 1 base, and 7 bases lay in between. The CDR3 DNA reads TGTGCCAGCAGTGAAGGCCGGGGGAACACTGAAGCTTTCTTT. Its translation is CASSEGRGNTEAFF.

The chain is built from TRBV2 and TRBJ2-7; possibly TRBD1 for D (5 bases). The V end lost 7 bases, the J end lost 6 bases, and 16 bases lay between the germline ends. Germline CDR1 and CDR2: SNHLY and FYNNEI. This CDR3 contains 13 residues. DNA for the CDR3: TGTGCCAGCACCGACACCGCCAGGGCCGAGCAGTACTTC. Translated: CASTDTARAEQYF.

This sequence joins TRBV27 and TRBJ1-6; a weak D match, TRBD1 (6 bases). V was clipped by 5 bases and J by 7 bases, with 15 bases between them. This CDR3 spans 15 amino acids. Germline assignment: CDR1 MNHEY and CDR2 SMNVEV (reference sequence). The CDR3 reads CASSPRDIPNSPLHF. As DNA, the CDR3 is TGTGCCAGCAGTCCGAGGGACATCCCGAATTCACCCCTCCACTTT.

The chain recombines TRBV2 with TRBJ1-1, with 11 bases fitting TRBD1. V was pared by 3 bases and J by 11 bases, with 8 bases of the junction left unmatched. The germline gives CDR1 SNHLY, CDR2 FYNNEI. This CDR3 has 14 residues. The CDR3 coding sequence is TGTGCCAGCAGTGACTGGGACAGGGGGAAAGCGGCTTTCTTT. This gives the protein CASSDWDRGKAAFF.

A few counts support this clone. V gene TRBV10-3 combines with J gene TRBJ2-2, with unresolved D. The CDR3 length is 12 residues. From germline, CDR1 is ENHRY and CDR2 SYGVKD. Between the trimmed V and J ends, which lost 6 bases and 2 bases, there was a span of 4 bases. CDR3 sequence reads: CAIRHNTGELFF. CDR3 DNA sequence: TGTGCCATCAGACATAACACCGGGGAGCTGTTTTTT.

The sample holds a few counts of this clone. The chain employs TRBV6-1 and TRBJ1-5; 7 bases are a match to TRBD1. This CDR3 contains 16 residues. Germline V gene data show CDR1 as MNHNS and CDR2 as SASEGT. Losses at the gene ends were 3 bases for V and 3 bases for J; bases not matched to a gene: 8. The CDR3 protein is CASSDRTGRINQPQHF. The CDR3 DNA is TGTGCCAGCAGTGACAGGACAGGAAGGATCAATCAGCCCCAGCATTTT.

In its sample, this clone was seen once. CDR3 sequence: CASSAGLEQPQHF. In nucleotides, the CDR3 is TGTGCCAGCAGCGCAGGGTTGGAACAGCCCCAGCATTTT. This chain connects TRBV2 to TRBJ1-5; D might be TRBD1 (5 bases). Trimming stripped 6 bases from V and 7 bases from J, with 13 bases between. Germline CDR1 reads SNHLY; CDR2 reads FYNNEI. The CDR3 is made up of 13 amino acids. The entire variable domain, with the rest obtained from reference TRBV2 and TRBJ1-5, is as follows: EPEVTQTPSHQVTQMGQEVILRCVPISNHLYFYWYRQILGQKVEFLVSFYNNEISEKSEIFDDQFSVERPDGSNFTLKIRSTKLEDSAMYFCASSAGLEQPQHFGDGTRLSIL.

The count of this clone is one. This chain links TRBV7-8 with TRBJ2-1, with 8 bases that match TRBD2. The V gene end was trimmed by 3 bases and the J gene end by 10 bases; junction bases not matched to a gene: 8. CDR1 and CDR2 from the germline V gene are SGHVS and FQNEAQ. The CDR3 is made up of 14 amino acids. DNA for the CDR3: TGTGCCAGCAGCTTCACACGGGGGGGGCAGGAGCAGTTCTTC. It specifies CASSFTRGGQEQFF.

The chain's CDR3 is CASSQEEGRGVYGYTF. As DNA, the CDR3 is TGTGCCAGCAGCCAAGAGGAGGGCAGAGGGGTATATGGCTACACCTTC. The V gene is TRBV3-1 (or the pseudogene TRBV3-2), the J gene TRBJ1-2, with D maybe TRBD1 (5 bases). Germline values: CDR1 LGHDT, CDR2 YNNKEL (reference sequence). The V and J ends lost 0 bases and 5 bases respectively, with 16 bases between them. The CDR3 runs to 16 residues.

This clone was counted once. The chain combines TRBV4-2 with TRBJ1-2, with a tentative D call TRBD1 (5 bases). The CDR3 length is 14 residues. Trimming removed 0 bases at V and 6 bases at J, with 11 bases between. CDR1 and CDR2 from the germline V gene are LGHNA and YNFKEQ. The CDR3 reads CASSQDQGPNGYTF. The CDR3 region has the DNA TGTGCCAGCAGCCAAGATCAGGGTCCTAATGGCTACACCTTC.

The genes are TRBV28 and TRBJ2-1; TRBD1 matches at 7 bases. The V and J ends lost 4 bases and 6 bases, in that order; junction bases with no gene match: 12. Per the germline V gene, CDR1 is MDHEN and CDR2 is SYDVKM. The CDR3 has 16 residues. CDR3 loop: CASSSDLGQKFNEQFF. The DNA for the CDR3 is TGTGCCAGCAGTTCCGACTTGGGACAGAAATTCAATGAGCAGTTCTTC.

The chain recombines TRBV10-3 with TRBJ2-5; perhaps TRBD1 as D (5 bases). CDR3 length equals 13 residues. The ends were cut back, 8 bases at V and 1 base at J, with 11 bases in the middle. Germline V gene data show CDR1 as ENHRY and CDR2 as SYGVKD. The CDR3 sequence is CAIGDDSQETQYF. DNA for the CDR3: TGTGCCATCGGCGACGACAGCCAAGAGACCCAGTACTTC.

V and J are TRBV4-2 and TRBJ1-2; D perhaps matches TRBD1 (5 bases). The CDR3 runs 16 residues. Germline CDR1 is LGHNA and CDR2 is YNFKEQ. Between the trimmed V and J ends, which lost 0 bases and 4 bases, there was a span of 15 bases. CDR3 sequence (DNA): TGTGCCAGCAGCCAAGACGAGTGGAGGGGTGGCTATGGCTACACCTTC. It specifies CASSQDEWRGGYGYTF.